This T cell receptor (beta chain) is drawn from a study of PD-1 blockade in classical Hodgkin lymphoma (dated by TCRdb to 2019 to 2021). With respect to the entire study: Nivolumab dosing was 3 mg/kg intravenously every 2 weeks, continuing until either disease progression or unacceptable toxicity. The study used TCR beta sequencing and CyTOF to define a peripheral blood immune signature of response to PD-1 blockade in classical Hodgkin lymphoma. General conclusions and limits of the study: Baseline TCR diversity was reported as lower in newly diagnosed patients than in healthy donors, and lower still in relapsed/refractory patients. The study was restricted to a single clinical trial cohort, and the causes of repertoire differences, possibly disease activity or prior therapy, were left undefined. Trial patients achieving complete response had baseline diversity similar to newly diagnosed patients, whereas partial responders and progressors had significantly lower diversity. By C4D1, a significant rise was seen in CD4+ TCR diversity but not in CD8+ TCR diversity (p=0.0027 vs p=0.16), and the rise was most apparent among complete responders (p=0.02). Lower diversity was observed in patients in whom nivolumab was started less than 1 year after ASCT, and these patients were excluded from later analyses so that confounding by immune reconstitution would be avoided.

The Qiagen DNeasy kit was used to extract genomic DNA both from unsorted PBMCs and from the negatively selected CD4+ and CD8+ fractions. Using primers that anneal to V and J segments, immunoSEQ multiplex PCR amplified the TCR beta CDR3 regions. Amplification bias was minimized using a synthetic immune receptor repertoire, and residual bias was removed computationally after sequencing. The study's own analysis went as follows. Custom Python scripts were used to quantify repertoire diversity as the Shannon entropy index. The unsorted, CD4+ and CD8+ repertoires were each analyzed separately, with the exception of combined analyses, where CD4+ and CD8+ sequences were merged in silico. Clonal expansion was defined as a frequency increase of at least 2-fold after treatment compared with C1D1, and clones undetected at baseline were assigned a pseudocount of 0.5. Clones with 0 or 1 copy at C1D1 were classified as singleton clones, and clones with 2 or more copies were classified as non-singleton clones. Clones expanded in unsorted samples were labelled as CD4+, CD8+ or unknown by matching protein sequences in sorted samples from the same patient. Wilcoxon tests on paired samples were used to test diversity changes from C1D1 to C4D1. In its TCRdb copy, this immuneACCESS table keeps in-frame sequences only and misses some clones. Where compared with another copy, unresolved V genes explain less than half of these, and the others have no known cause. V and J calls and clone size come straight from that table; D and trimming were deduced from the DNA. This sample lists about 41,000 clones; 55% to 70% were detected once. The ten largest clones capture over 2.5% of the sample.

On this clone: What this receptor recognizes is not known. No qualities accompany the bases; no much larger clone lies one base away.

In light of the paper, this sample's time point label describes: cycle 4 day 1 (C4D1), after more than five weeks of nivolumab. All trial patients had relapsed after autologous stem cell transplantation, with cohorts A, B and C differing in prior brentuximab vedotin exposure. The trial cohort included around 56 patients with relapsed/refractory classical Hodgkin lymphoma, and each patient had a best overall response of complete response, partial response or progressive disease. Single-agent nivolumab was administered to trial patients in the multi-cohort phase II CheckMate 205 trial. An independent review committee assessed best overall response by applying the 2007 International Working Group response criteria. PBMCs from the trial were collected at three points: immediately before nivolumab initiation (C1D1), and during therapy at cycle 2 day 1 and cycle 4 day 1. After peripheral blood was drawn into 8 mL Vacutainer Cell Preparation Tubes, PBMCs were isolated by centrifugation and then cryopreserved.

V loses 5 bases of germline sequence and J loses 3 bases, and the interval between the two ends is 16 bases. In the germline V gene (reference sequence), CDR1 corresponds to SGHKS and CDR2 to YYEKEE. The CDR3 has 15 amino acids, counting the end cysteine and phenylalanine. The sequence is cut down to CDR3 DNA, 45 bases in frame from base 1. The sequencing used peripheral blood mononuclear cells (PBMCs), collected before the fourth cycle of nivolumab. The receptor was isolated from a human donor with classical Hodgkin lymphoma. The chain links TRBV5-5 with TRBJ2-3; the D segment could be TRBD2, given 7 matching bases. In nucleotide form, the sequence is TGTGCCAGCAGTACGATGGGGGGGCGGACAGATACGCAGTATTTT. It translates as CASSTMGGRTDTQYF.